The T cell receptor (beta chain) described here comes from a study of T-cell reconstitution after alpha-beta-depleted transplantation in children (dated by TCRdb to about 2016). About the investigation overall: Using TCR repertoire profiling, the study quantitatively followed how T-cell immune reconstitution unfolded in children after TCRalphabeta/CD19-depleted allogeneic hematopoietic cell transplantation. The research as a whole found: The frequencies of hyperexpanded clones fell over the following months, and after one year, T-cell counts and TCRbeta diversity were mostly attributed to newly produced T cells. In some patients, the high TCRbeta diversity seen at day 60 was put down to recipient T cells and intrathymic progenitors that had survived conditioning. Apparently early alphabetaT-cell count recovery about two months after transplant reportedly relied on only several hundred rapidly expanded clones derived from non-depleted graft cells.

CDR1 and CDR2 are read off the germline V gene as SQVTM and ANQGSEA. V gives up 4 bases and J gives up 11 bases, and the segment between their germline ends measures 27 bases. The CDR3 holds 16 amino acids from the cysteine to the phenylalanine. Of the read, only the CDR3 DNA is kept; its 48 bases are in frame from base 1. Libraries were prepared through PCR. This sample was sequenced with an Illumina HiSeq 2500. TCR library preparation used molecular barcoding, with unique molecular identifiers applied to normalize quantification of the TCRbeta repertoire. TCRdb reprocessed the public reads (quality trimming at Q25 with fastp, clone calling with MiXCR) and kept in-frame beta chains. Rows matching on CDR3 protein sequence are summarized as one entry with the most common DNA and genes. The sample data list approximately 800,000 distinct CDR3 sequences, and 15% to 20% of these were observed just once. Together, the top ten hold under 6% of the sample.

This clonotype was observed a handful of times. It lacks a known antigen. Per-base qualities were not stored, and no clone one base away is much larger. The treatment or condition label here, explained by the study, means: allogeneic hematopoietic cell transplantation with graft depleted of TCRalphabeta T cells and CD19 B cells. The children who served as transplant recipients had been given grafts of TCRalphabeta/CD19-depleted allogeneic hematopoietic cells. The chain joins TRBV29-1 to TRBJ1-5; the D gene is possibly TRBD1, with 6 bases matching. The sequencing used PBMCs, mostly from graft donor cells, collected 360 days after TCRalphabeta/CD19-depleted stem cell transplant. The sequence was collected from a male patient under 18 who had a stem cell transplant for acute lymphoblastic leukemia, so the T cells may come from the graft donor. The sequenced DNA is TGCAGCGTTGTGACCCGCGGACAGTTTAGTGGCTTGACCCAGCATTTT. Protein translation: CSVVTRGQFSGLTQHF.